The clone carrying this TCR beta chain has a handful of counts. The antigen is unknown. The data originate from a study of vaccination and CD4 T cells after COVID-19. Study context: Each enrolled participant received a two-dose regimen of either BNT162b2 or mRNA-1273 vaccine. The stimulus for the cells was overlapping spike peptides derived from SARS-CoV-2, HCoV-NL63, HCoV-OC43 and HCoV-229E.

The CDR3 extends over 15 amino acids. Germline CDR1 and CDR2: SSHAT and FNYEAQ (reference sequence). Deletions cut 5 bases from V and 5 bases from J, with 18 bases between. As for treatment: roughly 10-day PBMC culture with coronavirus spike peptide pools or control peptides (ViraFEST assay). One should note that the unexposed donor's CD4+ T cells were collected before the COVID-19 pandemic (2011-2018). Per-well cultures of some 2 million PBMCs received around 9.9 IU/ml IL-2 and around 10 ug/ml peptide pools. The Oncomine TCR Beta short-read assay generated sequence data from the DNA of cultured CD4+ T cells. TCRdb fed the PCR reads into MiXCR, producing one record per CDR3 protein. Altogether about 7,400 distinct CDR3 sequences are present, 37% being singletons, with the ten largest covering about 15%.

The chain couples TRBV7-7 to TRBJ2-5; D unclear. The TCR was taken from a human donor in good health. Sequencing input: CD4+ T cells from blood, cultured in vitro. In DNA form, the CDR3 reads TGTGCCAGCAGCCTTTTAAGAGGTTTGAGGGAGACCCAGTACTTC. It specifies CASSLLRGLRETQYF.